What follows describes a single T cell receptor beta chain. What it recognizes is unknown. Unsorted whole blood supplied the blood RNA, and germline DNA was isolated too. Researchers generated TCR beta cDNA from approximately 450 ng of total RNA, relying on a constant-region primer. Slightly modified ARM-PCR with three nested multiplex PCR rounds yielded TCR beta libraries. A single record per CDR3 protein comes from TCRdb applying MiXCR to the multiplex PCR reads. In the table there are 300,000 to 350,000 distinct CDR3 sequences, almost 60% of which are singletons. These data originate in a study of tumor-infiltrating lymphocytes in primary liver carcinoma. Study summary: Resecting the tumor surgically was how the patients' primary liver carcinoma was treated. Points from the study as a whole: Bulk, unsorted sampling meant CD4+ and CD8+ repertoires went uncompared.

The TCR sequence derives from a woman in her 30s with primary liver carcinoma and hepatitis B virus infection. The sequencing input was peripheral blood.

The CDR3 DNA is TGTGCCAGCAGCTTATTGGATAGGAGGGACAGCGTCACAGATACGCAGTATTTT. It yields the protein CASSLLDRRDSVTDTQYF. The rearrangement joins TRBV11-2 to TRBJ2-3; perhaps TRBD1 as D (7 bases). Germline V gene lookup returns CDR1 SGHAT and CDR2 FQNNGV. This CDR3 has 18 residues. Between the trimmed V and J ends, which lost 2 bases and 2 bases, there was a span of 20 bases.